These T cell receptor beta chains were read from a single sample in a study of sequential checkpoint blockade in melanoma. Data came from immunoSEQ multiplex PCR; TCRdb stores just in-frame clones and leaves some out. The sample contains about 28,000 clones, 83% of which appear only once. Source: CD8+ T cells sorted from blood (inferred from file names), taken from a patient given nivolumab and ipilimumab in sequence. Receptors were obtained from a human donor with melanoma. The CDR3 runs from the conserved cysteine through the conserved F or W. Fields, in order: CDR3 protein, CDR3 DNA, V gene, D gene, clone size, J gene. D genes are given only for firm matches. Size tells how often a clone was seen (once, few, many) or the class of an expanded clone, and some rows leave it out.

CDR3: CASSQEETSPGSYEQYF
DNA: TGTGCCAGCAGCCAAGAGGAGACTAGCCCGGGGTCCTACGAGCAGTACTTC
V: TRBV4-2
D: TRBD2
size: .
J: TRBJ2-7

CDR3: CAWSPTGHPRGYF
DNA: TGTGCCTGGAGTCCTACAGGGCACCCCAGGGGGTACTTC
V: TRBV30
D: .
size: .
J: TRBJ2-7

CDR3: CASSGQLYGPYNEQFF
DNA: TGTGCCAGCAGCGGACAGCTATACGGGCCCTACAATGAGCAGTTCTTC
V: TRBV7-9
D: .
size: .
J: TRBJ2-1

CDR3: CASSSSLQTGVFEQYF
DNA: TGTGCCAGCAGCTCCTCCCTTCAGACAGGGGTATTCGAGCAGTACTTC
V: TRBV7-9
D: TRBD1
size: .
J: TRBJ2-7

CDR3: CASLPSGWNTGELFF
DNA: TGCGCCAGCCTACCTAGCGGGTGGAACACCGGGGAGCTGTTTTTT
V: TRBV10-2
D: TRBD2
size: .
J: TRBJ2-2

CDR3: CASSQDRQGLTRIPGNTIYF
DNA: TGCGCCAGCAGCCAAGATCGGCAGGGGCTCACACGGATCCCGGGGAACACCATATATTTT
V: TRBV4-1
D: .
size: .
J: TRBJ1-3

CDR3: CATEGLVEQFF
DNA: TGTGCCACAGAAGGCCTAGTTGAGCAGTTCTTC
V: TRBV6-6
D: .
size: .
J: TRBJ2-1

CDR3: CASSPVSLGTEAFF
DNA: TGTGCCAGCAGTCCCGTTTCCCTCGGCACTGAAGCTTTCTTT
V: TRBV28
D: .
size: .
J: TRBJ1-1

CDR3: CASSLTRRERNEQFF
DNA: TGTGCCAGCAGCTTAACCCGGCGGGAGAGGAATGAGCAGTTCTTC
V: TRBV7-3
D: TRBD2
size: .
J: TRBJ2-1

CDR3: CASSRLASGTEAFF
DNA: TGTGCCAGCAGCCGACTAGCGTCGGGAACTGAAGCTTTCTTT
V: TRBV7-9
D: .
size: .
J: TRBJ1-1

CDR3: CASSFPGLAGDEQYF
DNA: TGTGCCAGCAGCTTTCCGGGACTAGCGGGAGACGAGCAGTACTTC
V: TRBV5-4
D: TRBD2
size: once
J: TRBJ2-7

CDR3: CASSPPDQPQHF
DNA: TGCGCCAGCAGCCCCCCGGATCAGCCCCAGCATTTT
V: TRBV5-1
D: .
size: .
J: TRBJ1-5

CDR3: CASTTHSGGRMNTEAFF
DNA: TGTGCCAGCACCACTCATTCAGGGGGAAGGATGAACACTGAAGCTTTCTTT
V: TRBV28
D: TRBD1
size: .
J: TRBJ1-1

CDR3: CASRPGTGAEAFF
DNA: TGTGCCAGCAGGCCCGGGACAGGGGCTGAAGCTTTCTTT
V: TRBV25-1
D: TRBD1
size: .
J: TRBJ1-1

CDR3: CASSFLASGTSSYEQYF
DNA: TGTGCCAGCAGCTTCCTAGCTAGCGGGACAAGCTCCTACGAGCAGTACTTC
V: TRBV7-6
D: TRBD2
size: .
J: TRBJ2-7

CDR3: CASSQVAGDLREQFF
DNA: TGCGCCAGCAGCCAAGTAGCGGGGGATCTACGTGAGCAGTTCTTC
V: TRBV4-1
D: TRBD2
size: .
J: TRBJ2-1

CDR3: CASRKRDSLTDTQYF
DNA: TGTGCCAGCAGAAAAAGGGACAGCCTCACAGATACGCAGTATTTT
V: TRBV7-2
D: TRBD1
size: .
J: TRBJ2-3

CDR3: CASSLAGVSYEQYF
DNA: TGTGCCAGCAGCTTGGCCGGGGTTTCCTACGAGCAGTACTTC
V: TRBV5-6
D: .
size: .
J: TRBJ2-7

CDR3: CASSQVAGGPNEQFF
DNA: TGTGCCAGCAGCCAAGTGGCGGGGGGGCCCAATGAGCAGTTCTTC
V: TRBV4-2
D: TRBD2
size: .
J: TRBJ2-1

CDR3: CASNRWGGTDTQYF
DNA: TGTGCCAGCAATAGATGGGGGGGCACAGATACGCAGTATTTT
V: TRBV6-1
D: .
size: .
J: TRBJ2-3

CDR3: CATSRDSMRIGILEELFF
DNA: TGTGCCACCAGCAGAGACTCCATGCGCATCGGGATTCTCGAAGAACTGTTTTTT
V: TRBV15
D: .
size: .
J: TRBJ1-4

CDR3: CASSLEFQYEQYF
DNA: TGTGCCAGCAGCTTGGAATTTCAGTACGAGCAGTACTTC
V: TRBV5-6
D: .
size: once
J: TRBJ2-7

CDR3: CASTAYRGDTQYF
DNA: TGTGCCAGCACTGCGTATCGGGGAGATACGCAGTATTTT
V: TRBV7-9
D: .
size: .
J: TRBJ2-3

CDR3: CASSLDRAREAFF
DNA: TGTGCCAGCAGTTTGGACAGAGCCAGGGAAGCTTTCTTT
V: TRBV6-5
D: .
size: .
J: TRBJ1-1

CDR3: CASTTTGLNTEAFF
DNA: TGTGCCAGCACCACGACAGGGCTCAACACTGAAGCTTTCTTT
V: TRBV14
D: TRBD1
size: .
J: TRBJ1-1

CDR3: CASRALGNNEQFF
DNA: TGTGCCAGCAGGGCCTTGGGCAACAATGAGCAGTTCTTC
V: TRBV28
D: .
size: .
J: TRBJ2-1

CDR3: CASSYEEAGELFF
DNA: TGTGCCAGCAGTTACGAGGAGGCCGGGGAGCTGTTTTTT
V: TRBV6-5
D: .
size: .
J: TRBJ2-2

CDR3: CASSLQSGQGGNTEAFF
DNA: TGTGCCAGCAGCCTACAGTCGGGCCAGGGGGGGAACACTGAAGCTTTCTTT
V: TRBV11-1
D: TRBD1
size: .
J: TRBJ1-1

CDR3: CASGLVTTTGPSGDTQYF
DNA: TGTGCTAGTGGTTTGGTAACAACGACAGGGCCATCTGGGGATACGCAGTATTTT
V: TRBV12-5
D: TRBD1
size: .
J: TRBJ2-3

CDR3: CSVEEAQGYEQYF
DNA: TGCAGCGTTGAAGAAGCGCAGGGCTACGAGCAGTACTTC
V: TRBV29-1
D: .
size: .
J: TRBJ2-7

CDR3: CASSDPGWLREQYF
DNA: TGCGCCAGCAGTGACCCAGGGTGGTTACGCGAGCAGTACTTC
V: TRBV10-2
D: .
size: .
J: TRBJ2-7

CDR3: CASSPDRTSYNEQFF
DNA: TGTGCCAGCAGTCCTGACAGGACCTCCTACAATGAGCAGTTCTTC
V: TRBV4-2
D: .
size: .
J: TRBJ2-1

CDR3: CASRGRGYNEQFF
DNA: TGTGCCAGTAGAGGGCGGGGCTACAATGAGCAGTTCTTC
V: TRBV19
D: .
size: .
J: TRBJ2-1

CDR3: CASSPLTSGRDEQFF
DNA: TGTGCCAGCTCACCACTAACTAGCGGACGGGATGAGCAGTTCTTC
V: TRBV18
D: TRBD2
size: .
J: TRBJ2-1

CDR3: CASSLGGSREQFF
DNA: TGTGCCAGCAGTTTGGGAGGCAGCAGGGAGCAGTTCTTC
V: TRBV7-2
D: .
size: .
J: TRBJ2-1

CDR3: CASGLVQGGLNSPLHF
DNA: TGTGCTAGTGGTTTGGTACAGGGGGGGCTTAATTCACCCCTCCACTTT
V: TRBV12-5
D: TRBD1
size: .
J: TRBJ1-6

CDR3: CASSESGNSYEQYF
DNA: TGTGCCAGCAGCGAAAGCGGGAATTCCTACGAGCAGTACTTC
V: TRBV9
D: TRBD2
size: once
J: TRBJ2-7

CDR3: CASSSGAKVYEQYF
DNA: TGTGCCAGCAGCTCTGGGGCTAAAGTCTACGAGCAGTACTTC
V: TRBV7-9
D: .
size: .
J: TRBJ2-7

CDR3: CASSLGASGRNEQFF
DNA: TGTGCCAGCAGCCTCGGTGCTAGCGGGAGAAATGAGCAGTTCTTC
V: TRBV7-8
D: TRBD2
size: .
J: TRBJ2-1

CDR3: CASSISTGFGSYEQYF
DNA: TGTGCCAGCAGTATTTCGACAGGGTTTGGCTCCTACGAGCAGTACTTC
V: TRBV27
D: TRBD1
size: .
J: TRBJ2-7

CDR3: CASSLAGMGQNTGELFF
DNA: TGCGCCAGCAGCTTGGCCGGTATGGGACAGAACACCGGGGAGCTGTTTTTT
V: TRBV5-1
D: .
size: once
J: TRBJ2-2

CDR3: CASSRDRAASRVHEQFF
DNA: TGTGCCAGCAGTAGGGACAGGGCTGCTTCTCGTGTCCATGAGCAGTTCTTC
V: TRBV2
D: TRBD1
size: few
J: TRBJ2-1

CDR3: CASSWGTGFDEQFF
DNA: TGTGCCAGCAGCTGGGGGACAGGGTTCGATGAGCAGTTCTTC
V: TRBV5-6
D: TRBD1
size: .
J: TRBJ2-1

CDR3: CASSAPTGYGYTF
DNA: TGTGCCAGCAGTGCCCCGACAGGGTATGGCTACACCTTC
V: TRBV27
D: TRBD1
size: once
J: TRBJ1-2

CDR3: CASSPVRGNSPLHF
DNA: TGTGCCAGCAGCCCGGTCCGGGGGAATTCACCCCTCCACTTT
V: TRBV7-9
D: .
size: once
J: TRBJ1-6

CDR3: CASSPGTGINSNQPQHF
DNA: TGTGCCAGCAGCCCCGGGACAGGGATTAATAGCAATCAGCCCCAGCATTTT
V: TRBV7-4
D: TRBD1
size: .
J: TRBJ1-5

CDR3: CASSLATWGDRQETQYF
DNA: TGTGCCAGCAGCTTGGCGACATGGGGGGACAGACAAGAGACCCAGTACTTC
V: TRBV5-6
D: .
size: .
J: TRBJ2-5

CDR3: CASSLLGTGGGNTIYF
DNA: TGTGCCAGCAGCTTACTCGGGACAGGGGGCGGAAACACCATATATTTT
V: TRBV7-6
D: TRBD1
size: .
J: TRBJ1-3

CDR3: CASSLKAGNQPQHF
DNA: TGTGCCAGCAGTTTAAAGGCAGGGAACCAGCCCCAGCATTTT
V: TRBV27
D: .
size: .
J: TRBJ1-5

CDR3: CASNRPGQGPREQYF
DNA: TGTGCCAGCAATAGACCGGGACAGGGGCCTCGCGAGCAGTACTTC
V: TRBV2
D: TRBD1
size: .
J: TRBJ2-7

CDR3: CASSQALRDNEQFF
DNA: TGCGCCAGCAGCCAGGCCCTCCGGGACAATGAGCAGTTCTTC
V: TRBV4-3
D: .
size: .
J: TRBJ2-1

CDR3: CASSLRGQHSEAFF
DNA: TGTGCCAGCAGCTTAAGGGGACAGCACTCTGAAGCTTTCTTT
V: TRBV11-3
D: TRBD1
size: .
J: TRBJ1-1

CDR3: CASSEQGSNSPLHF
DNA: TGTGCCAGTAGTGAACAGGGGTCGAATTCACCCCTCCACTTT
V: TRBV19
D: TRBD1
size: .
J: TRBJ1-6